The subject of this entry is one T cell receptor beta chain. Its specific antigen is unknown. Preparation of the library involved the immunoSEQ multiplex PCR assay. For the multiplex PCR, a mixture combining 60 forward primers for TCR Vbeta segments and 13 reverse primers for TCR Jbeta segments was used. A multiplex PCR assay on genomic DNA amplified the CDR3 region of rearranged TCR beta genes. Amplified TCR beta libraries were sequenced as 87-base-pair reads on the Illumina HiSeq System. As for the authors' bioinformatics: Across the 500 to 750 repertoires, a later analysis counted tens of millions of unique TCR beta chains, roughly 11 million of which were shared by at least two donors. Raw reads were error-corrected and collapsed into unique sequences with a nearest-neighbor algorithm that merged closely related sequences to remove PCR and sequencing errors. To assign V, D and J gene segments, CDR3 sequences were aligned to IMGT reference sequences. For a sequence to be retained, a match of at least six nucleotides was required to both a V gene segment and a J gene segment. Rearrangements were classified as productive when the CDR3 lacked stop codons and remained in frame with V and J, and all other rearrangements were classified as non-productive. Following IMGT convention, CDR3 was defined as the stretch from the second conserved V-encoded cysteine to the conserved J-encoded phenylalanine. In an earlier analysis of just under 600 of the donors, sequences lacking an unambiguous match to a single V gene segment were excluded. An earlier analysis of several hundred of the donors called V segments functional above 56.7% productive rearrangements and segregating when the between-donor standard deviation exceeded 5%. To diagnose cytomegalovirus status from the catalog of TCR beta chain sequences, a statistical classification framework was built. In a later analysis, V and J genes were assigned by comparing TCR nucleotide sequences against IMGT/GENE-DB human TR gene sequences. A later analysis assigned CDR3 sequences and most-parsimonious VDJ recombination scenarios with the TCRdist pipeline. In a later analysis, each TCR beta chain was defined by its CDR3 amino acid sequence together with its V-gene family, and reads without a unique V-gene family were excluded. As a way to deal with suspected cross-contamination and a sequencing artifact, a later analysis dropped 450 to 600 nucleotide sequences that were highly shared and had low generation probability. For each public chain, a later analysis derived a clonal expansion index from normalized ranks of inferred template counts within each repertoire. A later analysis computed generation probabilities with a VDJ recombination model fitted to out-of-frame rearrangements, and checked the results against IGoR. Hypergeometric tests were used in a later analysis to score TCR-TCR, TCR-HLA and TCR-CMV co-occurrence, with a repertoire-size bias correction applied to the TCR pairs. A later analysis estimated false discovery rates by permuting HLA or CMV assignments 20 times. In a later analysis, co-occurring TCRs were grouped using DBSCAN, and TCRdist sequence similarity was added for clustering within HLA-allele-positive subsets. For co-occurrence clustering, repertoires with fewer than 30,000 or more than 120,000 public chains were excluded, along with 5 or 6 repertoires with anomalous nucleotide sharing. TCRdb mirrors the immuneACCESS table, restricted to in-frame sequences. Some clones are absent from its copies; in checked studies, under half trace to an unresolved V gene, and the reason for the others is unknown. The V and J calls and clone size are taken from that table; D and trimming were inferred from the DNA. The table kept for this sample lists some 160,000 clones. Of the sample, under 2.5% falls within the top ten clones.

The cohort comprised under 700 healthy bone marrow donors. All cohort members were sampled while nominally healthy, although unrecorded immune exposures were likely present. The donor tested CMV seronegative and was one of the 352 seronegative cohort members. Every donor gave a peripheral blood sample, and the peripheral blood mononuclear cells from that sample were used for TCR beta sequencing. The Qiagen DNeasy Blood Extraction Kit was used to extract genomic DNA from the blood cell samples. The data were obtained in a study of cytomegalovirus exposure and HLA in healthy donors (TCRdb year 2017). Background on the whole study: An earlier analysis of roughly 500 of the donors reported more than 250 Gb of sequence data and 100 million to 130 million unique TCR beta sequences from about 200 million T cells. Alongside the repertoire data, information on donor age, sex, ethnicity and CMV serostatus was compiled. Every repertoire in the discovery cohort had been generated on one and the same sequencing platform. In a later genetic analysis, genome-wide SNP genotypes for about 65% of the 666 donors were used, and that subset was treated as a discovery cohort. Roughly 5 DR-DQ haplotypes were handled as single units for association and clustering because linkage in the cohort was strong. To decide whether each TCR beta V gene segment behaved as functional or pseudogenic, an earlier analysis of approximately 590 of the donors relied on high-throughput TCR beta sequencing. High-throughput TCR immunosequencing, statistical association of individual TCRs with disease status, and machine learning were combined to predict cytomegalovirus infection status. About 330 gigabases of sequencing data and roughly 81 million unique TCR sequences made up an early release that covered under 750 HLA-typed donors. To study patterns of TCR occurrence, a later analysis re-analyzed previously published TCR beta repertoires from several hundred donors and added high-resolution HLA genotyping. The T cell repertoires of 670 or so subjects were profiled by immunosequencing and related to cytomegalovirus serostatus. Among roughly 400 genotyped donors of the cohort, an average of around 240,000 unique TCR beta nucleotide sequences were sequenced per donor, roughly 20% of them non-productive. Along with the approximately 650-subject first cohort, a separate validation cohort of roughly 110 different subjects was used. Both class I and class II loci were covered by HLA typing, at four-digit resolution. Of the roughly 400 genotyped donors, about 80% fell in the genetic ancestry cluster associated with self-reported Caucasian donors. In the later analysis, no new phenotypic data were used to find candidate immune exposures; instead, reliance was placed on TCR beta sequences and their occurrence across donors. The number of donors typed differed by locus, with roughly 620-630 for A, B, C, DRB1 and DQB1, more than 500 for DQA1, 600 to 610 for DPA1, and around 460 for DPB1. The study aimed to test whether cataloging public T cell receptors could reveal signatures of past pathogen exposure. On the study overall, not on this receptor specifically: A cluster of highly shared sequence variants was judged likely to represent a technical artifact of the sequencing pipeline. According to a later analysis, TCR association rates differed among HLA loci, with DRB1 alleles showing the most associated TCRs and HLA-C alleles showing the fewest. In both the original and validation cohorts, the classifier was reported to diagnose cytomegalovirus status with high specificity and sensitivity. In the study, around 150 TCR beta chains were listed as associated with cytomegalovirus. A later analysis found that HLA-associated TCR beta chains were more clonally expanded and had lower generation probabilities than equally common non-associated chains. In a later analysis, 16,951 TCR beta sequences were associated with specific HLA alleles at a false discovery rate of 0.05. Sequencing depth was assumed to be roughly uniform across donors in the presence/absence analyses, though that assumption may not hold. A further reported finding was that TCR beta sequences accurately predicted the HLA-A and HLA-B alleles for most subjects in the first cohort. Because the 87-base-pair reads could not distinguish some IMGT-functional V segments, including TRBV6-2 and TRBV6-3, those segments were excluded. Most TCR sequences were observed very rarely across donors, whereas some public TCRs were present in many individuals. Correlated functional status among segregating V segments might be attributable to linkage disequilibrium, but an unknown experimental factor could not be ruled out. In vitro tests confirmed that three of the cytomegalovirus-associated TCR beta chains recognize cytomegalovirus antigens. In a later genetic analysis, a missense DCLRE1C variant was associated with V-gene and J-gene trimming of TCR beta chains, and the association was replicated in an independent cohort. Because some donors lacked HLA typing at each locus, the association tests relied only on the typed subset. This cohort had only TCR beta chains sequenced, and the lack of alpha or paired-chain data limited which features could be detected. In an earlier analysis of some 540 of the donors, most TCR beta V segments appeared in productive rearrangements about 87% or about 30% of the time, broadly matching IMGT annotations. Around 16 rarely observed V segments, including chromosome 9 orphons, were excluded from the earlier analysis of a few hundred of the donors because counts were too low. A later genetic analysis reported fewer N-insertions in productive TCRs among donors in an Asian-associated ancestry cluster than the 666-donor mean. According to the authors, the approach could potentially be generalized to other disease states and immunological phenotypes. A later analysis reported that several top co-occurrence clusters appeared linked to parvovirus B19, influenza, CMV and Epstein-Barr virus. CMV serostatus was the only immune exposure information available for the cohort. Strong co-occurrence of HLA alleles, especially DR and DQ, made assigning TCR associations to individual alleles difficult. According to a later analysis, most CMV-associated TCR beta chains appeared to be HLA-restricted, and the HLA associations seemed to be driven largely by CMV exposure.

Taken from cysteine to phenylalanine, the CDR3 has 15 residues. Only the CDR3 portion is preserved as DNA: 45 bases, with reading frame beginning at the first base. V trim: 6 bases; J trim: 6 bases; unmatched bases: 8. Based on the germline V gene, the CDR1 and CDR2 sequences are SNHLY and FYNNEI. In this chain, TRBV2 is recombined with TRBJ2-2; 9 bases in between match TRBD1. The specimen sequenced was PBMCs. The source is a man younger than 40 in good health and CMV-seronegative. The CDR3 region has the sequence CASRYPGQGAGELFF. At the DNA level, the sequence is TGTGCCAGCAGATACCCGGGACAGGGTGCCGGGGAGCTGTTTTTT.